This T cell receptor (beta chain) is drawn from a study of T cells in Graves' hyperthyroidism and ophthalmopathy. Lactation, pregnancy, other autoimmune disease or uncontrolled infection led to exclusion of patients. Orbital computed tomography and thyroid ultrasound, together with serum TRAb and thyroxine and clinical symptoms, were used for diagnoses. Germline V gene data show CDR1 as MNHEY and CDR2 as SVGEGT. This CDR3 comprises 14 residues. The germline V and J ends were trimmed by 4 bases and 1 base, with 9 bases remaining between them. Amplification of TCR beta CDR3 regions was performed using RNA transcripts as template. The TCR CDR3 first-round RT-PCR relied on the HTBI primer set. MiXCR was run by TCRdb on the multiplex PCR reads, yielding one entry per CDR3 protein. The sample has approximately 150,000 distinct CDR3 sequences; over 8% are singletons.

The chain has TRBV6-2 or TRBV6-3 and TRBJ2-3, with no clear D. Sequencing was done on a sample of blood. The receptor comes from a woman younger than 30 with Graves' hyperthyroidism that later progressed to Graves' ophthalmopathy. The DNA for the CDR3 is TGTGCCAGCAGTTTGTCTGTAGGCACAGATACGCAGTATTTT. Protein product: CASSLSVGTDTQYF.